Listed below are T cell receptor beta chains from one sample, sequenced in a study of T cells in Graves' hyperthyroidism and ophthalmopathy. TCRdb analysed the multiplex PCR reads with MiXCR anew, one entry per CDR3 protein. The table has about 360,000 distinct CDR3 sequences, around 13% seen once. Material for sequencing was blood. Receptor source: a woman aged 18-30 years with Graves' hyperthyroidism. CDR3s include the opening cysteine and the closing phenylalanine or tryptophan. A D gene is named only where the DNA matches it firmly. Size is stated for part of the rows, as once, few or many counts, or as a class when the clone is expanded.

size | D | J | V | DNA | CDR3
- | - | TRBJ2-5 | TRBV9 | TGTGCCAGCAGCTCTACCCCGGACTCGATCGGGGCCCAGTACTTC | CASSSTPDSIGAQYF
many | - | TRBJ1-5 | TRBV20-1 | TGCAGTGCTAGAGATGTCGGTTCTGCGCCCCAGCATTTT | CSARDVGSAPQHF
- | - | TRBJ1-5 | TRBV4-1 | TGCGCCAGCAGCCATTCACAGGGACAGCCCCAGCATTTT | CASSHSQGQPQHF
many | - | TRBJ1-1 | TRBV7-2 | TGTGCCAGCAGCTTAGACAGGGCCCCTTCGAACACTGAAGCTTTCTTT | CASSLDRAPSNTEAFF
many | - | TRBJ1-1 | TRBV7-2 | TGTGCCAGCAGCTTCGGCAGGAACACTGAAGCTTTCTTT | CASSFGRNTEAFF
- | - | TRBJ2-1 | TRBV29-1 | TGCAGCGTTGAAGGAGAGTATTCCTACGAGCAGTTCTTC | CSVEGEYSYEQFF
many | TRBD2 | TRBJ2-3 | TRBV3-1 | TGTGCCAGCAGCACAGGAGCGGGGGATACAGATACGCAGTATTTT | CASSTGAGDTDTQYF
many | - | TRBJ1-5 | TRBV12-3/TRBV12-4 | TGTGCCTGCACAGATAACAGGGAAGATCAGCCCCAGCATTTT | CACTDNREDQPQHF
once | TRBD2 | TRBJ2-7 | TRBV6-1 | TGTGCCAGCAGTCCCTGGACTAGCGCCTACGAGCAGTACTTC | CASSPWTSAYEQYF
many | - | TRBJ1-2 | TRBV3-1 | TGTGCCAGCAGCCAAGGGAGCGGGTTGCGCTATGGCTACACCTTC | CASSQGSGLRYGYTF
few | - | TRBJ2-7 | TRBV4-1 | TGCGCCAGCAGCCTTAACCATAGCCCCGAGCAGTACTTC | CASSLNHSPEQYF
- | - | TRBJ1-4 | TRBV9 | TGTGCCAGCAGCCCCCGGCAGGGCGGGACTAATGAAAAACTGTTTTTT | CASSPRQGGTNEKLFF
- | - | TRBJ2-7 | TRBV15 | TGTGCCACCAGCAGCGCCTACGGCGGGATCTCCTACGAGCAGTACTTC | CATSSAYGGISYEQYF
- | TRBD1 | TRBJ2-1 | TRBV7-8 | TGTGCCGGCAGCTTATACGGACAGGGGAACGATGAGCAGTTCTTC | CAGSLYGQGNDEQFF
few | - | TRBJ2-6 | TRBV25-1 | TGTGCCAGCAGTGAATTGAGTGGGGGTGATACTGGGGCCAACGTCCTGACCTTC | CASSELSGGDTGANVLTF
many | - | TRBJ1-1 | TRBV19 | TGTGCCAGTACCTTAGACGGTTTGAACACTGAAGCTTTCTTT | CASTLDGLNTEAFF
- | - | TRBJ2-7 | TRBV18 | TGTGCCAGCTCACCATCGAGCTTTGATTCAGGACAGCTGAGCGAGCAGTACTTC | CASSPSSFDSGQLSEQYF
many | TRBD1 | TRBJ1-2 | TRBV12-3/TRBV12-4 | TGTGCCAGCAGCTACCAGGGGGGTTTTGATGGCTACACCTTC | CASSYQGGFDGYTF
many | - | TRBJ1-1 | TRBV6-2/TRBV6-3 | TGTGCCAGCGATCCTACAGGGATGAGAAAAGCTTTCTTT | CASDPTGMRKAFF
- | TRBD1 | TRBJ1-5 | TRBV9 | TGTGCCAGCAGCGAGACAGGGTGGAGCAATCAGCCCCAGCATTTT | CASSETGWSNQPQHF
many | TRBD1 | TRBJ1-4 | TRBV6-1 | TGTGCCAGCAGTTATGGGACAGGGGGAAAAGAAAAACTGTTTTTT | CASSYGTGGKEKLFF
few | - | TRBJ2-5 | TRBV18 | TGTGCCAGCTCACCCCTAGGGGGAGCAGGGAAAGAGACCCAGTACTTC | CASSPLGGAGKETQYF
many | TRBD2 | TRBJ2-1 | TRBV12-5 | TGTGCTAGTGGTTCCGGGACTAGACCAGACAATGAGCAGTTCTTC | CASGSGTRPDNEQFF
few | - | TRBJ1-1 | TRBV6-1 | TGTGCCAGCAGCAGAACAGGGCTCCTCATGAACACTGAAGCTTTCTTT | CASSRTGLLMNTEAFF
many | - | TRBJ1-1 | TRBV2 | TGTGCCAGCATCTTAGGGTTGGACGCTTTCTTT | CASILGLDAFF
many | - | TRBJ2-1 | TRBV5-6 | TGTGCCAGCAGCTTGGAGCCAGGGTTATACAATGAGCAGTTCTTC | CASSLEPGLYNEQFF